The T cell receptor (beta chain) under discussion was sequenced for a study of cytomegalovirus exposure and HLA in healthy donors. This CDR3 contains 15 residues. V dropped 5 bases and J dropped 0 bases, with 11 bases sitting between them. Looked up from germline, CDR1 is LNHDA and CDR2 is SQIVND (reference sequence). The study ran its PCR with 60 Vbeta and 13 Jbeta primers. Libraries were prepared by immunoSEQ multiplex PCR; TCRdb keeps only in-frame clonotypes and omits some of them. The table records 120,000 to 150,000 clones, just under 70% of them present only once. The TCR comes from a man in his 60s in good health and CMV-seronegative. This rearrangement joins TRBV19 to TRBJ2-4, with D possibly being TRBD2 (5 bases). The specimen sequenced was PBMCs. The CDR3 DNA sequence: TGTGCCAGTAGTTCCCTTACTAGAGCCAAAAACATTCAGTACTTC. Protein sequence: CASSSLTRAKNIQYF.